This entry features one TCR beta chain sequence. This clonotype was seen more than once but under ten times. What antigen it recognizes has not been identified. No per-base quality is available; no much larger clone lies one base away. This entry belongs to a study of blood T cells in healthy people across ages (dated by TCRdb to the mid-2010s). About the full investigation: In model experiments, template switching captured about one uniquely barcoded TCR beta cDNA molecule for every two T cells. Using deep sequencing normalized with unique cDNA molecular identifiers, the study measured how TCR beta repertoire diversity changes with age. The donors were split into four age groups: young (average around 15 years), middle-aged (39), aged (roughly 68) and long-lived (approximately 80). To avoid experimental bias, donors of different ages were distributed randomly across sequencing lanes. The study analyzed two additional independent replicas of 1 million unique cDNA reads from the same blood draw for two donors, one aged 18 to 29 and one aged 80 or older.

Receptors were amplified or captured by 5' RACE. The data were produced on an Illumina HiSeq 2500. A second about 7 to 12 cycle PCR used a sample-barcoded 5' primer and a J-beta primer mix. A unique molecular identifier was introduced onto each TCR beta cDNA molecule by a template-switch 5' adaptor carrying 12 random nucleotides. Each sample yielded at least 2.5 million CDR3-containing paired-end reads. First-strand cDNA synthesis was performed from all RNA using the Mint cDNA synthesis kit, with priming by a TRBC-specific oligonucleotide. Following uracil-DNA glycosylase treatment, a first 18-cycle PCR with universal primers M1SS and BC2_uni_R was performed on all cDNA. Turning to the authors' computational methods: For normalization, 1 million high-quality reads were randomly selected from each sample, with every read carrying a distinct molecular identifier. Reads sharing molecular identifiers were discarded rather than binned into consensus sequences. MiTCR, with a Q25 quality threshold and the strictest error-elimination algorithm, was used for CDR3 identification, clonotype clustering and error correction. A nonparametric unseen species model using Euler transformation provided a lower-bound estimate of total TCR beta diversity. The public sequencing data were trimmed at Q25 with fastp and processed into clonotypes with MiXCR by TCRdb, which kept only in-frame beta chains. Each entry is one CDR3 protein sequence, shown with its most common DNA and genes. V and J calls and clone size were set by TCRdb, not the authors. This sample gives approximately 800,000 distinct CDR3 sequences in total; 55% to 65% of them show up just once. 28% of the sample rests with the top ten.

From cysteine to phenylalanine, the CDR3 is 14 amino acids long. Here the CDR3 DNA is all that survives: 42 bases in frame from base 1. For CDR1 and CDR2, the germline V gene lists MDHEN and SYDVKM. Findings and caveats that apply to the study as a whole: Compared with the aged group, the long-lived group had more naive CD4+ T cells, fewer expanded clones and increased TCR diversity, a pattern suggesting age selection. Estimates of total diversity based on one million sequenced T cells were considered lower bounds and underestimates. There was a strong correlation between observed TCR beta diversity and the percentage of naive T cells measured by flow cytometry. Since profiling was done on bulk unsorted PBMCs, naive and antigen-experienced compartments could not be conclusively compared. Observed TCR beta diversity per million T cells fell roughly linearly with age, and a significant reduction was already apparent by age roughly 40. The CMV infection status of donors was not known, potentially confounding age-related changes in expanded clonotypes.

Donors were 35 to 40 systemically healthy Caucasian individuals from Russia aged roughly 6 to 100 years. Approximately 10 milliliters of peripheral blood were collected from each donor into EDTA-treated Vacutainer tubes. Ficoll-Paque density-gradient centrifugation was used to isolate PBMCs, with at least 7 million per sample. Trizol reagent was used to extract total RNA from PBMCs, with at least 5 micrograms per sample. The percentages of naive CD45RAhigh/CD27high T cells were determined by flow cytometry on a PBMC aliquot from every donor. The TCR comes from a man younger than 40 in good health. The chain uses TRBV28 and TRBJ2-4; TRBD2 is perhaps the D gene, given 6 matching bases. The J call may not be correct, given that the DNA end is closer to TRBJ2-7. The sequenced sample consisted of blood. The CDR3 protein is CASSLPGDPYEQYF. Read as DNA, the sequence is TGTGCCAGCAGTTTACCGGGGGATCCCTACGAGCAGTACTTC.